Listed below are T cell receptor beta chains from one sample, sequenced in a study of blood T cell repertoires in COVID-19. TCRdb's copy holds only in-frame clones and misses some; the assay was immunoSEQ multiplex PCR. The data contain around 310,000 clones, around 91% of them seen just once; the ten biggest clones take up more than 0.85%. The sample taken for sequencing was peripheral blood. The receptor source for this set is a woman between 40 and 55 years old with COVID-19, enrolled during active disease. The CDR3 runs from the conserved cysteine through the conserved F or W. A D gene is named only where the DNA matches it firmly. Some rows have no size entry. The others give once, few or many, or a class for an expanded clone.

d_gene	abundance	j_gene	v_gene	CDR3nt	CDR3aa
-	-	TRBJ2-3	TRBV2	TGTGCCAGCACCCCGGGTTTTAGTACGCAGTATTTT	CASTPGFSTQYF
TRBD1	few	TRBJ1-4	TRBV7-2	TGTGCCAGCAGCTTTTCTCCGGGACAGGGGTATGAAAAACTGTTTTTT	CASSFSPGQGYEKLFF
-	once	TRBJ1-4	TRBV6-5	TGTGCCAGCAGTTACTTCGGACAGCCTAATGAAAAACTGTTTTTT	CASSYFGQPNEKLFF
-	-	TRBJ2-1	TRBV27	TGTGCCAGCAGTTTTACGACCTCGGGTGAGCAGTTCTTC	CASSFTTSGEQFF
-	-	TRBJ1-1	TRBV19	TGTGCCAGTAGTATGGGTAGGGGTGTCACTGAAGCTTTCTTT	CASSMGRGVTEAFF
-	-	TRBJ2-2	TRBV21-1	TGTGCCAGCAGCAAAGGGGTCAGGGGGAACACCGGGGAGCTGTTTTTT	CASSKGVRGNTGELFF
-	-	TRBJ1-1	TRBV11-2	TGTGCCAGCAGCTTAAGTATGTCGGGTAACACTGAAGCTTTCTTT	CASSLSMSGNTEAFF
-	-	TRBJ2-2	TRBV19	TGTGCCAGTAATGGCAGGGGAACATTGGGCGGGGAGCTGTTTTTT	CASNGRGTLGGELFF
TRBD1	-	TRBJ2-2	TRBV4-3	TGCGCCAGCAGCCAAGATGGGACAGGAATCACCGGGGAGCTGTTTTTT	CASSQDGTGITGELFF
-	-	TRBJ2-3	TRBV9	TGTGCCAGCAGCGTAGGTCTGGGGACTAGCACAGATACGCAGTATTTT	CASSVGLGTSTDTQYF
-	once	TRBJ1-6	TRBV7-9	TGTGCCAGCAAAGGGGTGAGAGTTTCACCCCTCCACTTT	CASKGVRVSPLHF
TRBD2	-	TRBJ2-3	TRBV5-1	TGCGCCAGCCTTAGAACTCTAGCGGACACAGATACGCAGTATTTT	CASLRTLADTDTQYF